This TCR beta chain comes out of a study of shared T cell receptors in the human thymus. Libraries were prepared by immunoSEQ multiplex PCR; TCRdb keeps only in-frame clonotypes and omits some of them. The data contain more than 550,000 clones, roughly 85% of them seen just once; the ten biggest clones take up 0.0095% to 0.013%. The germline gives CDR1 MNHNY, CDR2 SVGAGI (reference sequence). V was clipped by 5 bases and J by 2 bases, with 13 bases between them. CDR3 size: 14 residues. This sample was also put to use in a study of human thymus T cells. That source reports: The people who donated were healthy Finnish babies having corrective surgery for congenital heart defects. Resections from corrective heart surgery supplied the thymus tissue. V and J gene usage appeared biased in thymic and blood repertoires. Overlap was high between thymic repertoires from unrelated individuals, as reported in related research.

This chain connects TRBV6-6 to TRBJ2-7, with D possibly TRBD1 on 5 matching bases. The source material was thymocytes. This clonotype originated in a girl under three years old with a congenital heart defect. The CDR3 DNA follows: TGTGCCAGCAGTCGGAGACAGACCACCTACGAGCAGTACTTC. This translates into CASSRRQTTYEQYF.